This TCR beta chain was retrieved from a study of T cell responses to AZD1222 COVID-19 vaccine. Background on the study: Doses given second, at about 4 or about 12 weeks, were pooled.

TCRdb's table, derived via immunoSEQ multiplex PCR, lists solely in-frame clones and lacks some. Of 110,000 or so clones in the sample, 91% were seen once. This CDR3 comprises 16 residues. Losses at the gene ends were 1 base for V and 3 bases for J; bases not matched to a gene: 6. General study findings and limits: Unmutated variant regions are reportedly the target of nearly half of TCRs that are spike-specific. With dominance at 160-218 and 743-854, vaccine-associated CD4 TCRs spanned spike. Of the AZD1222 recipients, only five to seven were seropositive at baseline.

Concerning this clone itself: The antigen remains unidentified.

The V call is TRBV23-1, the J call TRBJ2-3, with 8 bases fitting TRBD1. TRBV23-1 is recorded as an ORF, its role being uncertain. Sequencing was performed on peripheral blood, taken on day 0 of AZD1222 vaccination. The clonotype was recovered from an adult in good health. The CDR3 loop is CASSQCSRGRTDTQYF. CDR3 sequence (DNA): TGCGCCAGCAGTCAATGTTCCAGGGGGCGGACAGATACGCAGTATTTT.